These 20 T cell receptor beta chains share one sample of origin, sequenced in a study of prognosis after radiotherapy for stage I lung cancer. Multiplex PCR, run in two rounds, amplified TCR beta CDR3 from genomic DNA. Round one of PCR was performed, and it used primers specific to each TRBV and TRBJ gene. TCRdb itself ran the multiplex PCR reads through MiXCR, one entry per CDR3 protein. The sample yields roughly 20,000 distinct CDR3 sequences, 50% to 60% seen once. The sample here was PBMCs, taken before or after stereotactic body radiation therapy (not recorded which). These receptors all stem from a donor aged 50 or older with non-small cell lung cancer.

As concerns this clonotype: This likely traces to a read error, being one base from a far larger clone. The gene calls are TRBV6-4 and TRBJ1-3; D is unresolved. CDR1 is MRHNA, CDR2 SNTAGT, per germline. CDR3 length: 13 amino acids. The CDR3 coding sequence is TGTGCCAGCAGTACGACATCGGGAAACACCATAAATTTT. As protein: CASSTTSGNTINF.

This chain uses TRBV5-1 with TRBJ2-7, with 8 bases fitting TRBD1. This CDR3 contains 14 residues. Germline V gene data show CDR1 as SGHRS and CDR2 as YFSETQ. V trimming: 1 base; J trimming: 8 bases; junction bases outside the gene matches: 8. CDR3 sequence reads: CASSLMGQDSKQYF. In DNA, the CDR3 is TGCGCCAGCAGCTTGATGGGACAGGATTCCAAGCAGTACTTC.

For this clonotype: Since a far larger clone is one base different, this is likely a read error. This chain joins TRBV28 and TRBJ1-2, with TRBD1 as a possible D gene (5 bases). Per the germline V gene, CDR1 is MDHEN and CDR2 is SYDVKM. The CDR3 contains 15 residues. DNA for the CDR3: TGTGCCAGCAGGGGGCAGGCTGGGCCCTCTAGGGGCTACAACTTC. Amino acids: CASRGQAGPSRGYNF.

At least ten counts were recorded for this clonotype. This chain joins TRBV7-6 and TRBJ2-1, with 9 positions matching TRBD1. Germline V CDR1 and CDR2: SGHVS, FNYEAQ. The CDR3 spans 16 residues. V lost 1 base and J lost 6; bases outside the gene matches: 7. CDR3 in DNA: TGTGCCAGCAGCTTAGGGGGGACAGGGACCCTCAATGAGCAGTTCTTC. Its protein is CASSLGGTGTLNEQFF.

Notes on this clonotype: One junction end does not reproduce the germline sequence, and a read error may be involved. This rearrangement joins TRBV6-2 or TRBV6-3 to TRBJ2-1; TRBD2 matches at 8 bases. This CDR3 is 16 amino acids long. Germline V gene sequence: CDR1 MNHEY, CDR2 SVGEGT. The CDR3 reads CAISHLPGLGVAVQFF. DNA of the CDR3: TGTGCCATCAGTCACCTACCGGGACTAGGGGTAGCGGTGCAGTTCTTC.

This clonotype was picked up many times. The rearrangement joins TRBV9 to TRBJ1-2, with D tentatively TRBD1 (6 bases). In germline, CDR1 is SGDLS, CDR2 YYNGEE. This CDR3 has 17 amino acids. V was pared by 0 bases and J by 2 bases, with 17 bases between. The CDR3 region is CASSVEAGQRENYGYTF. As DNA, the CDR3 is TGTGCCAGCAGCGTAGAAGCGGGACAACGAGAAAACTATGGCTACACCTTC.

About this clonotype: The junction differs from germline at one of its ends, possibly a read error. The chain combines TRBV6-1 with TRBJ1-6, with D possibly matching TRBD1 (6 bases). CDR1 is MNHNS, CDR2 SASEGT, per germline. The CDR3 contains 17 residues. The CDR3: CASTAPGAGQPNSRLHF. As DNA, the CDR3 is TGTGCCAGCACCGCCCCGGGGGCCGGACAGCCCAATTCACGCCTCCACTTT.

Note on this clonotype: This clone may be a read error of a much larger clone one base away. This chain links TRBV19 with TRBJ2-1, with 14 bases identical to TRBD2. The CDR3 loop spans 17 amino acids. Germline lookup yields CDR1 LNHDA and CDR2 SQIVND (reference sequence). The CDR3 DNA reads TGTGCCAGTATTCCTAGACTAGCGGGAGGGCGGAGGAATGAGCGGTTCTTC. Protein: CASIPRLAGGRRNERFF.

This clonotype is medium-sized (0.01 to 0.1%) by share. V is TRBV5-1 and J is TRBJ1-2; D is unresolved. Between the trimmed V and J ends, which lost 1 base and 4 bases, there was a span of 11 bases. CDR1 and CDR2 from the germline V gene are SGHRS and YFSETQ. This CDR3 is 14 amino acids long. This chain's CDR3 is CASSLQETSYGYTF. The CDR3 DNA reads TGCGCCAGCAGCTTGCAGGAGACCTCCTATGGCTACACCTTC.

This clonotype was seen ten or more times. The chain combines TRBV28 with TRBJ1-3; 7 bases match TRBD1. The ends lost 8 bases at V and 0 bases at J; junction bases unmatched: 7. Germline CDR1 and CDR2: MDHEN and SYDVKM. The CDR3 totals 15 residues. The CDR3 reads CASSWTGLSGNTIYF. The CDR3 DNA is TGTGCCAGCTCCTGGACAGGCCTCTCTGGAAACACCATATATTTT.

In the case of this clonotype: A read error is likely here: a far larger clone is one base away. The chain joins TRBV15 to TRBJ1-3; perhaps TRBD1 as D (5 bases). In germline, CDR1 is LNHNV, CDR2 YYDKDF (reference sequence). V gave up 5 bases and J gave up 4 bases, with 12 bases separating them. The length of the CDR3 is 14 residues. The CDR3 nucleotides are TGTGCCACCAGCCCCAGGGTAGGGGGAAACACCATATATTTT. Its translation: CATSPRVGGNTIYF.

The V and J genes are TRBV11-2 and TRBJ2-3; D is ambiguous. The germline V gene has CDR1 SGHAT and CDR2 FQNNGV. Trimming removed 11 bases from V and 2 bases from J, with 8 bases in between. The CDR3 is made up of 11 amino acids. In DNA, the CDR3 is TGTGCCTGGGTCCTCACAGATACGCAGTATTTT. Translating it yields CAWVLTDTQYF. The full variable domain, completed using reference TRBV11-2 and TRBJ2-3, is EAGVAQSPRYKIIEKRQSVAFWCNPISGHATLYWYQQILGQGPKLLIQFQNNGVVDDSQLPKDRFSAERLKGVDSTLKIQPAKLEDSAVYLCAWVLTDTQYFGPGTRLTVL.

This clonotype is judged medium-sized. The chain joins TRBV20-1 to TRBJ2-2, with D tentatively TRBD2 (5 bases). This CDR3 spans 15 amino acids. V was pared by 0 bases and J by 3 bases, with 11 bases between. Germline CDR1 is DFQATT and CDR2 is SNEGSKA (reference sequence). In DNA form, the CDR3 reads TGCAGTGCTAGAGAGGGGAGACGGGACACCGGGGAGCTGTTTTTT. This encodes CSAREGRRDTGELFF.

About this clonotype: The germline gene is not matched at one end of the junction; a read error may be the cause. This chain links TRBV11-2 with TRBJ1-1; D gene ambiguous. The germline V gene has CDR1 SGHAT and CDR2 FQNNGV. The CDR3 is 14 residues long. The CDR3 bases are TGTGCCAGCAGCGATACCCCCGTGAGTAACGAGCAGTACTTT. Translated: CASSDTPVSNEQYF.

This clonotype was counted ten times or more. The rearrangement joins TRBV20-1 to TRBJ1-1; the D is unclear. Germline loops: CDR1 DFQATT, CDR2 SNEGSKA (reference sequence). CDR3 length equals 13 residues. Trimming took 0 bases from V and 0 from J, leaving 5 bases between them. The CDR3 here is CSARDCMNTEAFF. DNA of the CDR3: TGCAGTGCTAGAGACTGCATGAACACTGAAGCTTTCTTT.

Comments on this clonotype: A much larger clone differs from this one at a single base, so this may be a read error. The chain combines TRBV29-1 with TRBJ2-5, with D possibly TRBD1 on 5 matching bases. CDR1 is SQVTM and CDR2 is ANQGSEA in the germline V gene. This CDR3 comprises 12 residues. CDR3 nucleotide sequence: TGCAGCGTCAAGACAGATCAAGAGACCAAGTACTTC. It yields the protein CSVKTDQETKYF.

V usage is TRBV28 and J usage is TRBJ2-7; D possibly corresponds to TRBD2 (6 bases). Trimming took 6 bases from V and 2 from J, leaving 14 bases between them. The CDR3 is 14 amino acids. Germline V gene sequence: CDR1 MDHEN, CDR2 SYDVKM. CDR3 coding DNA: TGTGCCAGCAGCCCCCCCGGAGGGGCCTACGAGCAGTACTTC. This translates into CASSPPGGAYEQYF.

This rearrangement joins TRBV7-6 to TRBJ2-1; no clear D. Germline lookup yields CDR1 SGHVS and CDR2 FNYEAQ. Trimming pared 1 base from V and 8 bases from J, leaving 6 bases between. CDR3 length: 12 amino acids. The DNA for the CDR3 is TGTGCCAGCAGCTTAGTTGGTGATGAGCAGTTCTTC. Amino acid sequence: CASSLVGDEQFF. The full variable domain, its missing parts supplied by reference TRBV7-6 and TRBJ2-1, is GAGVSQSPRYKVTKRGQDVALRCDPISGHVSLYWYRQALGQGPEFLTYFNYEAQQDKSGLPNDRFSAERPEGSISTLTIQRTEQRDSAMYRCASSLVGDEQFFGPGTRLTVL.

The V and J genes are TRBV30 and TRBJ2-3; 12 bases fit TRBD2. The CDR3 spans 15 residues. The junction had 11 bases not matched to a gene; V was cut back by 5 bases and J by 8 bases. CDR1 GTSNPN and CDR2 SVGIG come from the germline V gene (reference sequence). CDR3 in amino acids: CAWGWTSGKSGTQYF. In DNA form, the CDR3 reads TGTGCCTGGGGATGGACTAGCGGGAAATCAGGTACGCAGTATTTT.

This clonotype was found once. A much larger clone differs from this one at a single base, so this may be a read error. The J gene is TRBJ2-5, the V gene TRBV28; the match to TRBD2 covers 7 bases. CDR3 length: 16 amino acids. Trimming cost V 2 bases and J 1 base; bases outside gene matches: 7. CDR1 is MDHEN and CDR2 is SYDVKM in the germline V gene. Here the CDR3 reads CASSLPGGGTQETQYF. CDR3 bases: TGTGCCAGCAGTTTACCCGGGGGAGGGACCCAAGAGACCCAGTACTTC.